A selection of T cell receptor beta chains follows, all from one sample in a study of cytomegalovirus exposure and HLA in healthy donors. The assay was immunoSEQ multiplex PCR, and TCRdb's table has in-frame clones only and misses some. The sample has about 73,000 clones, about 94% seen once; the top ten hold approximately 0.93%. The material sequenced was PBMCs. The receptors originated from a woman under 30 in good health and CMV-seronegative. CDR3s include the opening cysteine and the closing phenylalanine or tryptophan. The order of the fields is J gene, V gene, clone size, D gene, CDR3 DNA, CDR3 protein. D genes are given only for firm matches. The size of a clone is reported for some rows only, either as once, few or many, or as a class for expanded clones.

TRBJ2-7 | TRBV6-5 | - | TRBD1 | TGTGCCGTCGGACAGGGGAGGGACTACGAGCAGTACTTC | CAVGQGRDYEQYF
TRBJ2-2 | TRBV18 | - | TRBD1 | TGTGCCAGCTCACCAGGGACAGACCCCTCGAACACCGGGGAGCTGTTTTTT | CASSPGTDPSNTGELFF
TRBJ1-1 | TRBV7-2 | - | TRBD1 | TGTGCCAGCGGCCGGCAGGGGGGGACAGGCACTGAAGCTTTCTTT | CASGRQGGTGTEAFF
TRBJ1-1 | TRBV7-2 | - | TRBD1 | TGTGCCAGCAGCTCTCCCCGCCCACAGGGGGCCTCTGAAGCTTTCTTT | CASSSPRPQGASEAFF
TRBJ2-2 | TRBV4-1 | - | TRBD1 | TGCGCCAGCAAGACGGACAGGGTGAACACCGGGGAGCTGTTTTTT | CASKTDRVNTGELFF
TRBJ1-2 | TRBV27 | - | - | TGTGCCAGCAGTTTCAGGGCCCGACTCTATGGCTACACCTTC | CASSFRARLYGYTF
TRBJ1-5 | TRBV7-9 | - | - | TGTGCCAGCAGCTTAGGCATGCCAGGCAATCAGCCCCAGCATTTT | CASSLGMPGNQPQHF
TRBJ1-6 | TRBV15 | - | - | TGTGCCACCAGCAGAGCAGGGGCTAATTCACCCCTCCACTTT | CATSRAGANSPLHF
TRBJ2-2 | TRBV6-1 | - | TRBD2 | TGTGCCAGCAGTGAAGGGCTAGCGGTAACCGGGGAGCTGTTTTTT | CASSEGLAVTGELFF
TRBJ1-4 | TRBV11-2 | - | - | TGTGCCAGCAGCCACACAGAAAGAACTAATGAAAAACTGTTTTTT | CASSHTERTNEKLFF
TRBJ1-2 | TRBV19 | - | TRBD1 | TGTGCCAGTAGTGCTGCGACAGGGGGTGGCTACACCTTC | CASSAATGGGYTF
TRBJ2-3 | TRBV7-9 | once | - | TGTGCCAGCAGCTCCCCACAGGTGTCCACAGATACGCAGTATTTT | CASSSPQVSTDTQYF
TRBJ1-1 | TRBV18 | - | - | TGTGCCAGCTCACAACTTGGGACATCAGAAGCTTTCTTT | CASSQLGTSEAFF
TRBJ2-7 | TRBV2 | - | - | TGTGCCAGCAGTGAACGTACTACCTCCTACGAGCAGTACTTC | CASSERTTSYEQYF
TRBJ2-3 | TRBV19 | once | TRBD2 | TGTGCCAGTAGTATTGAAGGAAGTCTAGCGGGGAACTTATACACAGATACGCAGTATTTT | CASSIEGSLAGNLYTDTQYF
TRBJ2-7 | TRBV7-6 | - | TRBD1 | TGTGCCAGCAGCTTCAGCGGGACAGGGAATCTCCTCGACGAGCAGTACTTC | CASSFSGTGNLLDEQYF
TRBJ1-1 | TRBV11-2 | once | - | TGTGCCAGCAGCACCCGTCGGACTGAAGCTTTCTTT | CASSTRRTEAFF
TRBJ2-3 | TRBV5-6 | - | - | TGTGCCAGCAGCGGCGGGACAGCTAGCACAGATACGCAGTATTTT | CASSGGTASTDTQYF
TRBJ1-1 | TRBV5-4 | - | - | TGTGCCAGCAGCCCACGGGGATGGGGGGGGCTGGGCACTGAAGCTTTCTTT | CASSPRGWGGLGTEAFF
TRBJ1-5 | TRBV15 | - | TRBD1 | TGTGCCACCAGCAAGACGGGACAGGGAAATCAGCCCCAGCATTTT | CATSKTGQGNQPQHF
TRBJ2-1 | TRBV11-2 | - | TRBD2 | TGTGCCAGCAGGCGGGGGACCGGTGAGCAGTTCTTC | CASRRGTGEQFF
TRBJ1-3 | TRBV10-2 | - | - | TGCGCCAGCAGTTCAGAAGGAAACACCATATATTTT | CASSSEGNTIYF
TRBJ2-2 | TRBV6-1 | once | - | TGTGCCAGCAGCGGTTCACTGACGAACACCGGGGAGCTGTTTTTT | CASSGSLTNTGELFF